Listed here are 16 T cell receptor beta chains from one sample, sequenced in a study of tumor and adjacent non-tumor tissue in lung cancer. No cell sorting was done before RNA was extracted from the tissue. Distant lung tissue was collected more than 3 cm away from the tumor edge. TCRbeta libraries were built with three rounds of nested PCR, modified from ARM-PCR. TCRdb reanalysed the multiplex PCR reads using MiXCR and keeps one entry per CDR3 protein. The sample records under 80,000 distinct CDR3 sequences, roughly three quarters being singletons. The source material was distant non-tumor lung tissue. These receptors came from a man aged 55 to 70 with non-small cell lung cancer.

The chain uses TRBV25-1 and TRBJ2-1; D is unclear. The V end lost 9 bases, the J end lost 10 bases, and 13 bases lay between the germline ends. Germline values: CDR1 MGHDK, CDR2 SYGVNS. The CDR3 sequence is 11 residues long. CDR3 sequence reads: CARSKGVEQFF. The CDR3, as DNA: TGTGCCAGGAGTAAAGGTGTGGAGCAGTTCTTC.

As concerns this clonotype: One junction end disagrees with the germline gene, perhaps due to a read error. V and J are TRBV11-1 and TRBJ2-7; 9 bases map to TRBD1. This CDR3 region has 12 residues. In germline, CDR1 is SGHAT, CDR2 FQDESV (reference sequence). CDR3 sequence reads: CVSGDRVGEQYF. CDR3 DNA: TGTGTCAGCGGGGACAGGGTGGGAGAGCAGTATTTC.

The J gene is TRBJ2-7, the V gene TRBV28, with 12 bases matching TRBD2. The J segment lost 7 bases and the V segment lost 4 bases, leaving 14 bases of the junction unmatched. CDR3 length: 17 amino acids. CDR1 is MDHEN and CDR2 is SYDVKM in the germline V gene. CDR3 in DNA: TGTGCCAGCAGTTGGAACCCTAGCGGGAGGGACCACCATGAGCAGTACTTC. Amino acid sequence: CASSWNPSGRDHHEQYF.

This clonotype turned up a few times. It may be a read error: a sequence one base away is much more abundant. The chain combines TRBV7-8 with TRBJ1-6, with D perhaps TRBD1 (6 bases). CDR3 length equals 14 residues. The germline gives CDR1 SGHVS, CDR2 FQNEAQ. The CDR3: CASKGGAGDSLLHF. The DNA of the CDR3 is TGTGCCAGCAAGGGGGGGGCAGGGGATTCACTCCTCCACTTT. Filled out from reference TRBV7-8 and TRBJ1-6, the complete variable domain reads GAGVSQSPRYKVAKRGQDVALRCDPISGHVSLFWYQQALGQGPEFLTYFQNEAQLDKSGLPSDRFFAERPEGSVSTLKIQRTQQEDSAVYLCASKGGAGDSLLHFGNGTRLTVT.

On this clonotype: Since the CDR3 does not end with the conserved phenylalanine or tryptophan, this likely comes from a read error. The DNA is omitted, as the CDR3 cannot be located on it reliably, and the CDR3 follows TCRdb's listing. The chain recombines TRBV5-4 with TRBJ2-2; the table's D call, TRBD2, was not checked against the DNA. Germline CDR1 is SGHNT and CDR2 is YYREEE (reference sequence). The CDR3 spans 15 residues, counting both ends. CDR3 loop: CASSSRLAGAGELFS.

As concerns this clonotype: No conserved phenylalanine or tryptophan is present at the end of the CDR3, so a read error is the likely explanation. This chain connects TRBV4-1 to TRBJ2-2; the D gene is possibly TRBD1 (5 bases). This CDR3 is 17 amino acids long. Germline lookup yields CDR1 MGHRA and CDR2 YSYEKL. The CDR3: CASIQVGAGTNTGELFS. In nucleotides, the CDR3 is TGCGCCAGCATCCAAGTTGGGGCAGGGACGAACACCGGGGAGCTGTTTTCT.

This clonotype was seen many times. The rearrangement links TRBV4-2 to TRBJ1-2; perhaps TRBD1 as D (5 bases). Germline loops: CDR1 LGHNA, CDR2 YNFKEQ. CDR3 length equals 15 residues. Trimming shortened V by 1 base and J by 1 base, and 10 bases separated the two germline ends. CDR3 region: CASSQATDFNYGYTF. The DNA of the CDR3 is TGTGCCAGCAGCCAAGCGACAGACTTTAACTATGGCTACACCTTC.

On this clonotype: A read error may account for a junction end that differs from germline. The V gene is TRBV29-1, the J gene TRBJ1-3; D is unresolved. CDR1 is SQVTM and CDR2 is ANQGSEA in the germline V gene. The CDR3 extends over 12 amino acids. CDR3 loop: CSVRQRADTIYF. DNA for the CDR3: TGCAGCGTTCGGCAGAGGGCTGACACCATATACTTT.

About this clonotype: The junction differs from germline at one of its ends, possibly a read error. The rearrangement links TRBV11-3 to TRBJ2-3; no reliable D call. CDR1 and CDR2 (germline): SGHNT, YENEEA. The CDR3 sequence is 16 residues long. This chain's CDR3 is CASNSGLTNSTYTQYF. In DNA, the CDR3 is TGTGCCAGCAACTCCGGGCTAACAAATAGCACATATACGCAGTATTTT.

The rearrangement joins TRBV28 to TRBJ1-1, with D uncertain. The CDR3 has 14 amino acids. Trimming stripped 8 bases from V and 4 bases from J, with 17 bases between. Germline V CDR1 and CDR2: MDHEN, SYDVKM. The CDR3 spells CASETVPKGTEAFF. The CDR3 DNA reads as TGTGCCAGCGAAACAGTCCCTAAGGGCACTGAAGCTTTCTTT.

A remark on this clonotype: The junction and the germline gene differ at one end; a read error may be behind it. The genes are TRBV7-2 and TRBJ2-1; tentative D call: TRBD2 (5 bases). The CDR3 runs to 13 residues. Germline values: CDR1 SGHTA, CDR2 FQGNSA. CDR3 DNA: TGTGGCAGCGGCCTTGGGGTCTACAATGAGCAGTTCTTC. Amino acids: CGSGLGVYNEQFF.

Turning to this clonotype: A junction end diverges from the germline sequence, so it may reflect a read error. The chain joins TRBV29-1 to TRBJ2-1; a possible D gene is TRBD2 (6 bases). Germline V CDR1 and CDR2: SQVTM, ANQGSEA. This CDR3 has 16 amino acids. The CDR3 protein is CSVEVERDSTIYEQLF. Here the CDR3 DNA reads TGCAGCGTTGAAGTCGAGAGGGACTCAACAATCTATGAGCAGTTGTTC.

This clonotype has more than one count but fewer than ten. Because it lacks the conserved phenylalanine or tryptophan at the end, this CDR3 is likely a read error. J is TRBJ1-1 and V is TRBV2; weak D call: TRBD1 (5 bases). The V gene's germline CDR1 is SNHLY and CDR2 FYNNEI. Trimming took off 3 bases at V and 7 bases at J, with 12 bases between the two ends. This CDR3 has 13 residues. The CDR3 region has the DNA TGTGCCAGCAGTGATTCGGGGGGAGTTGAAGCTTTCCTT. As protein: CASSDSGGVEAFL.

As regards this clonotype: The conserved final phenylalanine or tryptophan is absent from the CDR3, which likely points to a read error. The chain employs TRBV12-3 or TRBV12-4 and TRBJ1-2; possible D gene TRBD1, 6 bases. The CDR3 has 15 residues. CDR3 sequence (DNA): TGTGCCTCAGATACGGGGGCCTTTACTAACCATGGCTACACCATC. Protein sequence: CASDTGAFTNHGYTI.

This clonotype was detected only once. Mismatch with germline at one junction end may stem from a read error. The V gene is TRBV11-3, the J gene TRBJ2-1; 7 bases align to TRBD2. The germline gives CDR1 SGHNT, CDR2 YENEEA. The CDR3 has 16 residues. The CDR3 coding sequence is TGTGCCAGCAGCTCCCAGGGACTAACGGGGAAGAATGACCAGTTCTTC. It is translated as CASSSQGLTGKNDQFF.

The chain uses TRBV10-2 and TRBJ2-2; no clear D. Germline V gene data show CDR1 as WSHSY and CDR2 as SAAADI. V shed 8 bases and J shed 2 bases, with 12 bases lying between them. This CDR3 has 14 amino acids. CDR3 DNA sequence: TGCGCCAGCGGCCATGGGCTAAACACCGGGGAGCTGTTTTTT. It encodes CASGHGLNTGELFF.